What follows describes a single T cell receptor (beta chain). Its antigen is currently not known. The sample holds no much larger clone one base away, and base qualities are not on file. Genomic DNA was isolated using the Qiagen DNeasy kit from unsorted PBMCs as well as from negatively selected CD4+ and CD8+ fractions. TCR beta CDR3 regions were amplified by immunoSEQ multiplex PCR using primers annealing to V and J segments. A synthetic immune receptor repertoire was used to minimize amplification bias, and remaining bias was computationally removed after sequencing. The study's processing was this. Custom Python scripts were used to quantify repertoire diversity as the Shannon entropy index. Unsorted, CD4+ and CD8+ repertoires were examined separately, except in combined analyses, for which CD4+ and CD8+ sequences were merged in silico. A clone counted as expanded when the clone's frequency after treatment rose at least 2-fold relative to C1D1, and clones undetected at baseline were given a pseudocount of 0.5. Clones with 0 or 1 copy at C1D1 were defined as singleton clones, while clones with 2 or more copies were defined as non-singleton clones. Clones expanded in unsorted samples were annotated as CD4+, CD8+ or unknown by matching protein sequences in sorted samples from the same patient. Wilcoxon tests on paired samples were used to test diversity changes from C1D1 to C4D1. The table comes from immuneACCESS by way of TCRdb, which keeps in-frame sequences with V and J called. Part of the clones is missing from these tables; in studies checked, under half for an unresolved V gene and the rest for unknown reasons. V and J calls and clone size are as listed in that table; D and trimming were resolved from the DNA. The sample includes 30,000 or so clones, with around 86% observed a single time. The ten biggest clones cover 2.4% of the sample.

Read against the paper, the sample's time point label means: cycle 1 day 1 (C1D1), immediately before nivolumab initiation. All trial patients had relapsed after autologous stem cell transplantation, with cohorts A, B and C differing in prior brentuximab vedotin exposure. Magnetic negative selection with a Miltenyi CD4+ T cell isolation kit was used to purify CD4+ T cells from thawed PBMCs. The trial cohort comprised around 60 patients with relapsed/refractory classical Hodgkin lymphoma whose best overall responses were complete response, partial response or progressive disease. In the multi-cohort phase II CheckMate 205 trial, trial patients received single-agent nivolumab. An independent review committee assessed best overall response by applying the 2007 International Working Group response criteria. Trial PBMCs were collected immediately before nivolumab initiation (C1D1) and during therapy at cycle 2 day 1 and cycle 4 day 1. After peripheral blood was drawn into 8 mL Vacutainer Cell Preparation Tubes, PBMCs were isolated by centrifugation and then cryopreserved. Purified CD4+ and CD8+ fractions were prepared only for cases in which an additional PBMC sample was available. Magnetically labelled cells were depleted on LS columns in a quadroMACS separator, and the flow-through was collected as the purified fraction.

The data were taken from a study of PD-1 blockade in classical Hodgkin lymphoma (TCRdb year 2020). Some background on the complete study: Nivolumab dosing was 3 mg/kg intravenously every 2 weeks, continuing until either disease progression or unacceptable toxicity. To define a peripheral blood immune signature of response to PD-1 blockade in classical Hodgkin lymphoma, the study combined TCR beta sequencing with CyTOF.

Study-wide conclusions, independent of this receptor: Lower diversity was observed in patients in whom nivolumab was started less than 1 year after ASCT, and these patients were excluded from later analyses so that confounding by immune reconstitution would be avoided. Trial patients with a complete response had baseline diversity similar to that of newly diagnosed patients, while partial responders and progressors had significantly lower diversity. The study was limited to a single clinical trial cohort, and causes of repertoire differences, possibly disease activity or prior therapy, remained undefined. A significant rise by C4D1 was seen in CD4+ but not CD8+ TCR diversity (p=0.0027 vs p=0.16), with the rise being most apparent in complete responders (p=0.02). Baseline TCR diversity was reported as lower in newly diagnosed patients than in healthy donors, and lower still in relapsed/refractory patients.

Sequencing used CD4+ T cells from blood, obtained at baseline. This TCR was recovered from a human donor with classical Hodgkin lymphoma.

CDR3 sequence: CAISVASGVTDTQYF. The DNA sequence follows: TGTGCCATCAGTGTTGCTAGCGGGGTCACAGATACGCAGTATTTT. This sequence uses TRBV10-3 and TRBJ2-3; 9 central nucleotides agree with TRBD2. The CDR1 and CDR2 encoded by the germline V gene are ENHRY and SYGVKD. The junction shows trimming of 4 bases on V and 2 bases on J, and the gene matches do not reach 4 bases of it. The CDR3 sequence holds 15 residues, the cysteine and phenylalanine included. This entry keeps only the CDR3 DNA: 45 bases, framed from base 1.